This T cell receptor (beta chain) was recorded in a study of cytotoxic CD8 clonotypes in ibrutinib-treated CLL. Study-level background: Within the patient group, eleven to twelve were relapsed/refractory and roughly 15 treatment-naive, and about 18 were IGHV unmutated.

Study findings and constraints: Contraction or stability on treatment was seen for public clonotypes, which were uncommon.

Deep sequencing aimed at 1 in 200,000 to 1 in 1 million T cells' resolution. Only in-frame clones appear in the TCRdb table, and some are missing; sequencing was by immunoSEQ multiplex PCR. The table records approximately 11,000 clones, 81% of them present only once. V was trimmed by 5 bases and J by 4 bases, leaving 12 bases between them. The CDR3 covers 14 residues. CDR1 and CDR2 from the germline V gene are SEHNR and FQNEAQ (reference sequence). A few counts support this clone. Its antigen is undetermined. Genomic DNA for TCR beta libraries, approximately 2 micrograms, came from cryopreserved PBMCs.

The TCR comes from a human donor with chronic lymphocytic leukemia. Source: PBMCs, taken at disease progression, from a patient treated with ibrutinib. The J gene is TRBJ1-5, the V gene TRBV7-9, with D possibly being TRBD1 (6 bases). In DNA, the CDR3 is TGTGCCAGCAGCGCGCAGGGGATGAATCAGCCCCAGCATTTT. Encoded protein: CASSAQGMNQPQHF. Filled out from reference TRBV7-9 and TRBJ1-5, the complete variable domain reads DTGVSQNPRHKITKRGQNVTFRCDPISEHNRLYWYRQTLGQGPEFLTYFQNEAQLEKSRLLSDRFSAERPKGSFSTLEIQRTEQGDSAMYLCASSAQGMNQPQHFGDGTRLSIL.